This T cell receptor beta chain was documented in a study of patients and donors after allogeneic stem cell transplantation (TCRdb year 2020). Library preparation used RT-PCR. Sequencing was performed on a NextSeq 550. TCRdb trimmed public reads at Q25 via fastp, called clones via MiXCR and kept in-frame beta chains. For every CDR3 protein sequence, its rows merge into one entry that carries the most common genes and DNA. Here the sample has 70,000 to 95,000 distinct CDR3 sequences; around 5% occur a single time. The top ten clones comprise roughly 2.5% of the sample. Based on the germline V gene, the CDR1 and CDR2 sequences are MNHEY and SVGAGI. V is pared back by 7 bases and J by 7 bases, with 14 bases lying between the germline termini. Inclusive of the bounding cysteine and phenylalanine, the CDR3 is 12 residues long. Just CDR3 DNA is preserved here, 36 bases in frame from base 1. This clonotype turned up a few times. The clone's antigen remains unknown. No base quality information exists; no much larger clone differs at one position.

The rearrangement joined TRBV6-5 to TRBJ2-7, with the D segment identity uncertain. Sequencing was carried out using blood, either unsorted or a sorted T cell fraction (not recorded which). This receptor was obtained from a human donor who was either an allogeneic HSCT recipient or a stem cell or donor lymphocyte infusion donor (not recorded which). It is not recorded whose cells these are; they may come from a transplant donor. The CDR3 protein: CASKDPAGEQYF. The nucleotides read TGTGCCAGCAAGGACCCCGCTGGGGAGCAGTACTTC.